The source of this T cell receptor beta chain is a study of blood T cell repertoires in COVID-19 (TCRdb year 2020). About the investigation overall: Collaborator samples came from the United States, Italy and Spain and covered acute and convalescent phases of COVID-19. The material from the prospective study consisted of cDNA or gDNA derived from T cells, B-cell-depleted T cells, or PBMCs. The dataset comprised deeply sampled blood TCRbeta repertoires from subjects exposed to, actively infected with, or recovered from COVID-19. The repertoires were made available in a free public database intended to serve as a resource for research on the immune response to SARS-CoV-2. Samples came from the ongoing ImmuneRACE study (first 160 participants) plus 1,254 subjects from 6 global collaborators. Sample metadata almost always included a de-identified subject ID, COVID-19 status, age in years and sex. Where HLA class I and class II types were available, the types were taken from metadata supplied by the sample provider, not from assay-based typing.

This clone appeared many times. Its antigen is still unknown. No much larger clone exists at a distance of one base, and base qualities are not known. TCRbeta CDR3 regions were amplified from genomic DNA by means of the immunoSEQ Assay, a bias-controlled multiplex PCR. In the paper's pipeline: Within the assay, amplification of reference gene primers was used to estimate how many nucleated cells each sample contained. Sequence reads were collapsed and filtered to measure the absolute abundance of every unique TCRbeta CDR3 rearrangement. For each sample, productive Simpson clonality was calculated as the square root of Simpson's diversity index across productive rearrangements. Drawn from immuneACCESS, this table holds only the in-frame rearrangements with V and J called that TCRdb kept. Clones are partly lost; checked studies trace under half to an unresolved V gene and leave the rest unexplained. The V and J calls and clone size are taken from that table; D and trimming were inferred from the DNA. Present in this sample are 120,000 to 150,000 clones, about nine tenths of which were seen just once. The ten largest clones add up to over 35% of the sample.

Samples from volunteer blood donors who had recovered from COVID-19 were contributed by a second Seattle source. The collaborating institutions used their own protocols to collect whole blood in K2EDTA tubes. For TCRbeta analysis, collaborators shipped samples as frozen whole blood, isolated PBMCs, or DNA extracted from either of those sample types. The investigation overall reported the following: The amount of clinical and demographic metadata varied by source and participant and was provided uncurated.

Trimming removed 6 bases from V and 7 bases from J; the gene matches leave 8 bases unexplained. Per the germline V gene, KGHSY is the CDR1 and FQNENV is the CDR2. Spanning cysteine to phenylalanine, the CDR3 consists of 14 amino acids. The only DNA kept is the CDR3, 42 bases in frame from the first base. The TCR sequence derives from a man aged 45-65 years who had recovered from COVID-19. The rearrangement combines TRBV16 with TRBJ1-4; 7 middle bases align to TRBD1. Material for sequencing was peripheral blood. The DNA reads TGTGCCAGCAGGGGGACAGAGGCACTTGAAAAACTGTTTTTT. It specifies CASRGTEALEKLFF.